What follows is one T cell receptor beta chain and its context. Its antigen is not yet known. No qualities accompany the bases; no much larger clone lies one base away. The data derive from a study of Ad26.COV2.S vaccination and SARS-CoV-2 variants (dated by TCRdb to the early 2020s). About the full investigation: Donors in the vaccine arm were drawn from COV1001, a multicentre, randomized, double-blind, placebo-controlled phase I-IIa trial testing Ad26.COV2.S in healthy adults. Ad26.COV2.S was administered intramuscularly at 5 x 10^10 or 1 x 10^11 viral particles, either as a single shot or as two shots given 56 days apart. TCRbeta repertoire sequencing served as the tool for gauging how specific and how broad the SARS-CoV-2-reactive T cell receptors were following Ad26.COV2.S vaccination. Throughout the experiments and outcome assessment, investigators stayed blinded to trial group allocation. A total of 32 samples were included in the TCR-sequenced set, comprising approximately 20 Ad26.COV2.S vaccine recipients, 5 placebo recipients and 8 SARS-CoV-2 convalescent individuals. Trial participants were randomized into five groups of five: low-dose or high-dose Ad26.COV2.S given once or twice, or placebo on both occasions. Findings and caveats that apply to the study as a whole: After vaccination, substantial breadth of spike-specific CD8+ and CD4+ T cell responses was reported. It was noted by the authors that total T cell responses may have been underestimated by the TCR breadth and depth analyses. Comparing responses between vaccine doses or regimens was not something the study was powered to do. Non-spike TCR breadth was comparable between vaccine and placebo recipients, consistent with the vaccine containing only spike. Compared with placebo recipients, Ad26.COV2.S recipients showed higher spike-specific TCR breadth (P = 0.0014).

In the paper's terms, the treatment or condition label means: some 20 received Ad26.COV2.S at low or high dose, single or two shots; about 5 received placebo; per-sample allocation not given. For vaccine and placebo recipients, the sequenced repertoires came from samples collected on day 63 after the first injection. Between 29 July and 7 August 2020, Cohort 1b enrolled some 25 adults aged 18-55 years at one site in Boston, USA. Ad26.COV2.S consisted of a replication-incompetent adenovirus type 26 vector by which a prefusion-stabilized SARS-CoV-2 spike protein from the original Wuhan strain was expressed. TCRbeta CDR3 regions were sequenced with the immunoSEQ Assay. After extraction, genomic DNA underwent amplification by bias-controlled multiplex PCR, followed by high-throughput sequencing. Processing in the source paper ran as follows. To quantify the absolute abundance of every unique TCRbeta CDR3 region, sequences were collapsed and filtered. T cell fraction was estimated by normalizing TCRbeta template counts to usable DNA, with usable DNA measured through amplification of reference genes found in all nucleated cells. Repertoire TCRs were annotated as SARS-CoV-2-specific when V gene, CDR3 amino acid sequence and J gene were exactly matched to a known reactive TCR set. The reference SARS-CoV-2 TCR set came from MIRA and was filtered for enrichment in COVID-19-positive ImmuneCODE repertoires, removing public or cross-reactive TCRs. Using the MIRA antigens, annotated TCRs were further analysed by specific ORF or by position within an ORF. Depth was the summed frequency of annotated unique rearrangements, while breadth was defined as annotated unique rearrangements over total unique productive rearrangements. Group comparisons of TCR breadth used two-sided Wilcoxon rank-sum tests. The table was pulled from immuneACCESS by TCRdb, which kept in-frame rearrangements only. Such tables lose some clones; where checked, under half of the loss comes from unresolved V genes, and the rest has no known cause. V, J and clone size are taken as reported in that table, and D and trimming were inferred from the DNA itself. This sample lists roughly 680,000 clones; roughly nine tenths were detected once. Approximately 1.5% of the sample goes to the ten largest clones.

This specimen consisted of peripheral blood, obtained in a trial of Ad26.COV2.S vaccine versus placebo. The sequence derives from a person between 18 and 65 years old who received the Ad26.COV2.S COVID-19 vaccine or a placebo.

The DNA reads TGCGCCAGCGGATTCCGGGACTGGAACACTGAAGCTTTCTTT. This gives the protein CASGFRDWNTEAFF. Recombination joined TRBV5-1 with TRBJ1-1; the best D guess is TRBD1, with 5 bases matching. CDR1 and CDR2 (SGHRS, YFSETQ) derive from the germline V gene. The CDR3 numbers 14 residues from cysteine through phenylalanine. CDR3 DNA only is kept here, 42 bases in frame from base 1. V loses 7 bases, J loses 1 base, and the germline ends lie 14 bases apart.